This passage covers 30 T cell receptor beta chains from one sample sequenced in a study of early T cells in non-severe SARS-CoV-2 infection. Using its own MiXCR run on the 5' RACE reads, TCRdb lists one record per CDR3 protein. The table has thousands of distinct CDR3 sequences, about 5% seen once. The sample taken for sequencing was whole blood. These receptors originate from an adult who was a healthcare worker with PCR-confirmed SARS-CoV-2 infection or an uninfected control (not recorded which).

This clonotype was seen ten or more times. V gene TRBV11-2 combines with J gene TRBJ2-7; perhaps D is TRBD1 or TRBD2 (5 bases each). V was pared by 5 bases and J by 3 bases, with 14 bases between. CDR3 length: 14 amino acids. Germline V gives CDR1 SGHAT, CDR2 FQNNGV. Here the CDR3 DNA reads TGTGCCAGCAGCCCCGTCGGGGCCCACTACGAGCAGTACGTC. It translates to CASSPVGAHYEQYV.

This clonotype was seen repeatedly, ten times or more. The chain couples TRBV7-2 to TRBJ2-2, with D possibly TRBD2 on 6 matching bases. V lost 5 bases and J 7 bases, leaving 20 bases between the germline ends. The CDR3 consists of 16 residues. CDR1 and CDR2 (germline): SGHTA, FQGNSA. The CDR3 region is CASSPGAGFRIGELFF. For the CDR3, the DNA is TGTGCCAGCAGCCCGGGAGCGGGTTTTCGGATCGGGGAGCTGTTTTTT.

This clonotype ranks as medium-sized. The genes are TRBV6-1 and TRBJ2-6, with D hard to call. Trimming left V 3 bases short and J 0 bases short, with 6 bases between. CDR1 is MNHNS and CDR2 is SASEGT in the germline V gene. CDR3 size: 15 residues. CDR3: CASSDYSSGANVLTF. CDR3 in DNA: TGTGCCAGCAGTGACTACAGCTCTGGGGCCAACGTCCTGACTTTC.

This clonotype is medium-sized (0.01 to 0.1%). Here the CDR3 reads CATSDLHSASWPPALPGGHEQYF. CDR3 coding DNA: TGTGCCACCAGTGATTTGCACAGTGCTTCTTGGCCACCTGCTCTTCCAGGGGGCCACGAGCAGTACTTC. The J gene is TRBJ2-7, the V gene TRBV24-1, with TRBD1 identical over 8 bases. CDR1 and CDR2 from the germline V gene are KGHDR and SFDVKD. J was trimmed by 5 bases and V by 0 bases; bases with no gene match: 29. The CDR3 runs to 23 residues.

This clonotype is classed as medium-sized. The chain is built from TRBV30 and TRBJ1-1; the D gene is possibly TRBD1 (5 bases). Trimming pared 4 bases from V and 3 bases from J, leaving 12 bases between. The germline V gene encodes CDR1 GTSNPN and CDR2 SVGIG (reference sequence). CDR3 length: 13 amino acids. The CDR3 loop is CAWNAREDTEAFF. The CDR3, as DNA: TGTGCCTGGAACGCCAGGGAAGACACTGAAGCTTTCTTT.

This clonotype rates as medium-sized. The CDR3 sequence is CSATAGYTGELFF. CDR3 coding DNA: TGCAGTGCGACAGCGGGATACACCGGGGAGCTGTTTTTT. This chain uses TRBV20-1 with TRBJ2-2; TRBD2 matches at 7 bases. The germline V gene encodes CDR1 DFQATT and CDR2 SNEGSKA (reference sequence). The CDR3 contains 13 residues. Trimming took 6 bases from V and 3 from J; bases not matched to a gene: 4.

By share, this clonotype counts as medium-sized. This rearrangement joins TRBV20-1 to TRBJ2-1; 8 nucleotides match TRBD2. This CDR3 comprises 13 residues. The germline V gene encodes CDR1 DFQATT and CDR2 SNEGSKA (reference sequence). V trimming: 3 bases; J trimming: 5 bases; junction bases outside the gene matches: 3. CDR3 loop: CSASPAGDNEQFF. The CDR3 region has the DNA TGCAGTGCTAGCCCAGCGGGAGACAATGAGCAGTTCTTC.

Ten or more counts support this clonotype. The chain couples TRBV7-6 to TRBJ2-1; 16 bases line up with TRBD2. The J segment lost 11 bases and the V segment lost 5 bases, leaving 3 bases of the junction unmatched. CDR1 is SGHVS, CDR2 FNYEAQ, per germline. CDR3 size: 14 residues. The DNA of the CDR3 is TGTGCCAGCAGCGTGGGACTAGCGGGAGGGAAGCAGTTCTTC. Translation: CASSVGLAGGKQFF.

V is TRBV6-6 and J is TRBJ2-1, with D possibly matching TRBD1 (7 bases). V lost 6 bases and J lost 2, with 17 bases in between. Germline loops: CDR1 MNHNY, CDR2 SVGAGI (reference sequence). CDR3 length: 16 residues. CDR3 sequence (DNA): TGTGCCAGCAGCCCGCGGGACAGCTTCACCTACAATGAGCAGTTCTTC. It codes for CASSPRDSFTYNEQFF.

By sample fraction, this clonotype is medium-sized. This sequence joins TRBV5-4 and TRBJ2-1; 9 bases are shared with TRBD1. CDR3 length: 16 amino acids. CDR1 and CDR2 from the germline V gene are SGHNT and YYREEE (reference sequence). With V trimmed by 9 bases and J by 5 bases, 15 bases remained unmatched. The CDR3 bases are TGTGCCACTCATACGAGAACGGGACAGGGAAACAATGAGCAGTTCTTC. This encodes CATHTRTGQGNNEQFF.

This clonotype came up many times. DNA for the CDR3: TGTGCCAGCAGCTTAGGAGGGGGCAATCAGCCCCAGCATTTT. Its protein product is CASSLGGGNQPQHF. This chain joins TRBV11-2 and TRBJ1-5; tentative D call: TRBD1 (5 bases). Germline loops: CDR1 SGHAT, CDR2 FQNNGV. The CDR3 has 14 amino acids. Trimming removed 1 base at V and 2 bases at J, with 6 bases between.

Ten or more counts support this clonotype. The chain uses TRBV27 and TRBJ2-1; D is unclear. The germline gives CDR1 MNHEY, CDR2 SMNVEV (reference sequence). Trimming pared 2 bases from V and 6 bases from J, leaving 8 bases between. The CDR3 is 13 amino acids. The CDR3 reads CASSLLGTNEQFF. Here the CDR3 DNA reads TGTGCCAGCAGTTTACTAGGTACCAATGAGCAGTTCTTC.

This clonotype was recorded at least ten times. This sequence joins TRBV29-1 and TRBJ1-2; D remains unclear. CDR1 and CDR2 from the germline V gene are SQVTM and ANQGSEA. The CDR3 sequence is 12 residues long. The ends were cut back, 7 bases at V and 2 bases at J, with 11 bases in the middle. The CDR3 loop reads CSGRRPNYGYTF. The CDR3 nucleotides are TGCAGCGGGCGCCGACCGAACTATGGCTACACCTTC.

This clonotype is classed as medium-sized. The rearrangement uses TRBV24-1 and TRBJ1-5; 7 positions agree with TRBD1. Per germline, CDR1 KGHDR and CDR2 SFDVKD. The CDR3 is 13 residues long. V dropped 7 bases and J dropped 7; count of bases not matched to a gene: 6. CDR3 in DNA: TGTGCCACCAGCAGCCAGGGACAGCAGCCCCAGCATTTT. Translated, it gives CATSSQGQQPQHF.

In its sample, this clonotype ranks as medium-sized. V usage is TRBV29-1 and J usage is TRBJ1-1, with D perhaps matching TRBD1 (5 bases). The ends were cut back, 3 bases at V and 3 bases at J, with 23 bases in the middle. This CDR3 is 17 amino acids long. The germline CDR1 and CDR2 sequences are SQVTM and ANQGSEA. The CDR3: CSVERSIGGVEDTEAFF. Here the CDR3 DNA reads TGCAGCGTTGAGCGTTCGATCGGAGGGGTCGAGGACACTGAAGCTTTCTTT.

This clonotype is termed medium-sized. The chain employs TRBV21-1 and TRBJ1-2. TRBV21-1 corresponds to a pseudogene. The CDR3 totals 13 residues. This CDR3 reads CASTNSTRYGYTF. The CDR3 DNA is TGTGCCAGCACTAACAGCACCCGCTATGGCTACACCTTC.

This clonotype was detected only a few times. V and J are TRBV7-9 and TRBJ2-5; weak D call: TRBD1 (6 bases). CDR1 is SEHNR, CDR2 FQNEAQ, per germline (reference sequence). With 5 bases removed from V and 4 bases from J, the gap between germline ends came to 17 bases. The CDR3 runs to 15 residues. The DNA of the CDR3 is TGTGCCAGCAGCACCTGGGCTGGACAGACAGAGACCCAGTACTTC. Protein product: CASSTWAGQTETQYF.

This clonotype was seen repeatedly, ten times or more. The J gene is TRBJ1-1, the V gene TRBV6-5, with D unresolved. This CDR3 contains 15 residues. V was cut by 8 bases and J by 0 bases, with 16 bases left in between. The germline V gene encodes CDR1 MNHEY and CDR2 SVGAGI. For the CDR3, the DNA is TGTGCCAGCGTCCGGAAAGGCACAGTGAACACTGAAGCTTTCTTT. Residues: CASVRKGTVNTEAFF.

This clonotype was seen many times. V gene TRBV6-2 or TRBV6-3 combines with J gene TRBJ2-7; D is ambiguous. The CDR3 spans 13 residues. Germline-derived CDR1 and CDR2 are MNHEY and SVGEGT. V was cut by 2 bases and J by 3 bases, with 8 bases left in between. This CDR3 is CASSYGPYYEQYV. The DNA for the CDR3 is TGTGCCAGCAGTTACGGACCTTACTACGAGCAGTACGTC.

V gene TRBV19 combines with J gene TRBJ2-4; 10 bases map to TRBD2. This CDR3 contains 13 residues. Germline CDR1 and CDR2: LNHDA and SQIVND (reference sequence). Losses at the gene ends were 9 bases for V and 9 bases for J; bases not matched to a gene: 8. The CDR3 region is CASNRAGGGIQYF. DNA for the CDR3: TGTGCCAGCAATAGAGCGGGAGGGGGCATTCAGTACTTC.

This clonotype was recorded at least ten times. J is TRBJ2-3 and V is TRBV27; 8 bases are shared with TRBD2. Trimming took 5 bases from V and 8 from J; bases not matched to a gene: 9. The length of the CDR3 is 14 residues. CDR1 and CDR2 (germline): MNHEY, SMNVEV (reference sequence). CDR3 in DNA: TGTGCCAGCAGTCTTTCGGGAGGGCCGAGTACGCAGTATTTT. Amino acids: CASSLSGGPSTQYF.

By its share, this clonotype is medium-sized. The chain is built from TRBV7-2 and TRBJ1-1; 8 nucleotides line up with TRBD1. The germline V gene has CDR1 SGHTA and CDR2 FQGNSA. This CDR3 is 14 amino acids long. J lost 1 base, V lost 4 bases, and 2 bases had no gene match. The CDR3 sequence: CASSSTGANTEAFF. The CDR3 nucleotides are TGTGCCAGCAGCTCGACAGGGGCGAACACTGAAGCTTTCTTT.

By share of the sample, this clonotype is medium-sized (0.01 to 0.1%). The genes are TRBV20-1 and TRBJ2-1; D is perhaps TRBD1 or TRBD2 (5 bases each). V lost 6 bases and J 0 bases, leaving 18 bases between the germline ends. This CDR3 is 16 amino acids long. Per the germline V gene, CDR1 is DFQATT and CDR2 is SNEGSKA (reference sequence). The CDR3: CSAEGVPGSSYNEQFF. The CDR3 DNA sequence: TGCAGTGCCGAAGGGGTCCCGGGAAGCTCCTACAATGAGCAGTTCTTC.

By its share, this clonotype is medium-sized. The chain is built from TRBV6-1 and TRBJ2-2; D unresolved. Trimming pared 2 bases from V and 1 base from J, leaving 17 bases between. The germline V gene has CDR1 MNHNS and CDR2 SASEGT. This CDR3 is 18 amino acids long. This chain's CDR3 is CASSENRAATLNTGELFF. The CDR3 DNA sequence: TGTGCCAGCAGTGAAAATCGGGCAGCGACCTTGAACACCGGGGAGCTGTTTTTT.

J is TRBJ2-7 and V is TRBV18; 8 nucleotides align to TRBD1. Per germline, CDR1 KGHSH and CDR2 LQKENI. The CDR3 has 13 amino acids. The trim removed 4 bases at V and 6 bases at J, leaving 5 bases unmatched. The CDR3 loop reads CASSLWTGCEQYV. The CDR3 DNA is TGTGCCAGCTCACTTTGGACAGGGTGCGAGCAGTACGTC.

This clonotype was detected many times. CDR3 bases: TGTGCCAGCAGCCCACAAGGACTAGCGGGATTCGACGAGCAGTACGTC. Translated: CASSPQGLAGFDEQYV. This chain links TRBV7-2 with TRBJ2-7; 12 bases match TRBD2. The germline V gene encodes CDR1 SGHTA and CDR2 FQGNSA. The CDR3 loop spans 16 amino acids. Trimming removed 5 bases from V and 5 bases from J; junction bases left unmatched: 10.

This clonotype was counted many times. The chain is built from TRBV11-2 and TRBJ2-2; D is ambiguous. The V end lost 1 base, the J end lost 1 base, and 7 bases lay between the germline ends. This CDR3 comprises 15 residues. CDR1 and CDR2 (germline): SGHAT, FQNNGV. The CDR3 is CASSLATVNTGELFF. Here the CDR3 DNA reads TGTGCCAGCAGCTTAGCAACGGTGAACACCGGGGAGCTGTTTTTT. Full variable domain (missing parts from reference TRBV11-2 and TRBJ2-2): EAGVAQSPRYKIIEKRQSVAFWCNPISGHATLYWYQQILGQGPKLLIQFQNNGVVDDSQLPKDRFSAERLKGVDSTLKIQPAKLEDSAVYLCASSLATVNTGELFFGEGSRLTVL.

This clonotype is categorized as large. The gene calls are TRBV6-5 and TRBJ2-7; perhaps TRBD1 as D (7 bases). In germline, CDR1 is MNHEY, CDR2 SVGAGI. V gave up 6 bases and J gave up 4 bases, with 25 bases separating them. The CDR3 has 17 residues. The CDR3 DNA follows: TGTGCCAGCAGCTACGGGAGTACCGGGACAGCATATTACGAGCAGTACTTC. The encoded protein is CASSYGSTGTAYYEQYF.

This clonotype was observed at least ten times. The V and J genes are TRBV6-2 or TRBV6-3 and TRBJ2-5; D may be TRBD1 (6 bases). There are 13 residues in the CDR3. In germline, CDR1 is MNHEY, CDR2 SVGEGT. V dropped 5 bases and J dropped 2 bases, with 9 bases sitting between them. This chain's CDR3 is CASSRTAQETQYF. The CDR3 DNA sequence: TGTGCCAGCAGTAGGACAGCACAAGAGACCCAGTACTTC.

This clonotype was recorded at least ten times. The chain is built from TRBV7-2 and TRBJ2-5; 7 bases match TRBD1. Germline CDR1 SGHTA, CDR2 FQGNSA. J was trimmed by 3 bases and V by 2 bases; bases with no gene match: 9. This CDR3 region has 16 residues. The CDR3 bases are TGTGCCAGCAGCTTATCGTTGGGTACAGGGGAAGAGACCCAGTACTTC. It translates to CASSLSLGTGEETQYF.